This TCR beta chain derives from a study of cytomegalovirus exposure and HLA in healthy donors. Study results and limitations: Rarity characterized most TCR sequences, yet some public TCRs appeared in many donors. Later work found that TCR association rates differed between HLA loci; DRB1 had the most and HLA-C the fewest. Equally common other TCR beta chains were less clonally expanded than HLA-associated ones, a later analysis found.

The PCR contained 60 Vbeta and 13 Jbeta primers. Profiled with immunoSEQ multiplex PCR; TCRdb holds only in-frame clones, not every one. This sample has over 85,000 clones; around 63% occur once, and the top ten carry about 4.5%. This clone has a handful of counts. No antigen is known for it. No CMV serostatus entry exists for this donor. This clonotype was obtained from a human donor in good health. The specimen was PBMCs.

The CDR3 bases are TGTGCCAGCGGAGAAAGCGTCCCCGGGGAGCTGTTTTTT. This gives the protein CASGESVPGELFF. V usage is TRBV28 and J usage is TRBJ2-2; D unclear. The germline V gene has CDR1 MDHEN and CDR2 SYDVKM. This CDR3 is built from 13 residues. V lost 8 bases and J 6 bases, leaving 13 bases between the germline ends.